The present T cell receptor beta chain was sequenced within a study of blood T cell repertoires in COVID-19. Across the whole study: The United States, Italy and Spain provided the acute and convalescent COVID-19 samples. PBMCs, B-cell-depleted T cells, or T cells were the source of the cDNA or gDNA that made up the material.

CDR3 length: 16 residues. Trimming removed 0 bases at V and 2 bases at J, with 8 bases between. The germline gives CDR1 MNHNY, CDR2 SVGAGI (reference sequence). Authors' methods: How many nucleated cells were present was estimated from reference gene primer amplification. Method: immunoSEQ multiplex PCR; TCRdb's copy keeps in-frame clones and lacks some. The D gene and trimming were derived from the DNA, and the V and J assignments and clone size from that table. In the table there are 90,000 to 130,000 clones, about 90% of which are singletons. The origin of this receptor is a human donor in a cohort sampled during active COVID-19. The J gene is TRBJ2-6, the V gene TRBV6-6; D call uncertain. Sequences were obtained from peripheral blood. The CDR3 nucleotides are TGTGCCAGCAGTTACTCGGCAGTTCCTGGGGCCAACGTCCTGACTTTC. It yields the protein CASSYSAVPGANVLTF.